This passage covers 15 T cell receptor beta chains from one sample sequenced in a study of cytomegalovirus exposure and HLA in healthy donors (dated by TCRdb to about 2017). The library was generated by the immunoSEQ multiplex PCR assay. Sourced from immuneACCESS, this table was stored by TCRdb with only in-frame sequences that have V and J called. A share of the clones is absent; for the studies checked, an unresolved V gene accounts for under half, and the remainder has no known explanation. Present in this sample are 200,000 to 250,000 clones, around 90% of which were seen just once. The ten top clones hold about 1% of the sample. Sample: PBMCs. These receptors originate from a woman younger than 30 in good health and CMV-seronegative.

The chain has TRBV19 and TRBJ2-5; 9 bases agree with TRBD1. The CDR3 covers 16 residues. Germline assignment: CDR1 LNHDA and CDR2 SQIVND (reference sequence). V trimming: 6 bases; J trimming: 6 bases; junction bases outside the gene matches: 14. CDR3 in amino acids: CASSTFPGQGIKTQYF. The CDR3 region has the DNA TGTGCCAGTAGCACTTTTCCGGGACAGGGAATTAAGACCCAGTACTTC. The full variable domain, with the rest looked up from reference TRBV19 and TRBJ2-5, is DGGITQSPKYLFRKEGQNVTLSCEQNLNHDAMYWYRQDPGQGLRLIYYSQIVNDFQKGDIAEGYSVSREKKESFPLTVTSAQKNPTAFYLCASSTFPGQGIKTQYFGPGTRLLVL.

V gene TRBV6-1 combines with J gene TRBJ1-2; 7 bases match TRBD1. This CDR3 has 16 residues. The germline gives CDR1 MNHNS, CDR2 SASEGT. V dropped 3 bases and J dropped 2; count of bases not matched to a gene: 9. The CDR3 bases are TGTGCCAGCAGTGATGATGCGGACAGGTTGAACTATGGCTACACCTTC. Protein: CASSDDADRLNYGYTF.

V gene TRBV18 combines with J gene TRBJ1-2; D remains unclear. Germline CDR1 and CDR2: KGHSH and LQKENI. The length of the CDR3 is 13 residues. V was shortened by 3 bases and J by 8 bases, with 13 bases between the two germline ends. The CDR3 region has the DNA TGTGCCAGCTCACCGAGGCAAGGGAGAGGCTACACCTTC. It translates to CASSPRQGRGYTF. Complete variable domain (other parts from reference TRBV18 and TRBJ1-2): NAGVMQNPRHLVRRRGQEARLRCSPMKGHSHVYWYRQLPEEGLKFMVYLQKENIIDESGMPKERFSAEFPKEGPSILRIQQVVRGDSAAYFCASSPRQGRGYTFGSGTRLTVV.

The V and J genes are TRBV6-5 and TRBJ1-2; D might be TRBD1 (6 bases). The CDR3 contains 14 residues. Deletions cut 3 bases from V and 2 bases from J, with 10 bases between. CDR1 and CDR2 from the germline V gene are MNHEY and SVGAGI. The CDR3 here is CASSYTGQNYGYTF. The CDR3 nucleotides read TGTGCCAGCAGTTATACAGGGCAAAACTATGGCTACACCTTC.

The chain carries TRBV11-2 and TRBJ2-2; tentative D call: TRBD1 (6 bases). Trimming took off 3 bases at V and 1 base at J, with 6 bases between the two ends. The CDR3 contains 14 residues. Germline V gene sequence: CDR1 SGHAT, CDR2 FQNNGV. CDR3 protein: CASSLGQNTGELFF. DNA of the CDR3: TGTGCCAGCAGCTTGGGACAGAACACCGGGGAGCTGTTTTTT.

Regarding this clone: One end of the junction is discordant with germline, which a read error may explain. V and J are TRBV7-7 and TRBJ2-1; D possibly corresponds to TRBD2 (5 bases). CDR1 and CDR2 (germline): SSHAT, FNYEAQ (reference sequence). The CDR3 runs 11 residues. The CDR3 bases are TGTGCTAGCAGCTCGGGATACGAGCAGTTCTTC. Amino acids: CASSSGYEQFF.

The chain's CDR3 is CASRVAGSAYNEQFF. CDR3 nucleotide sequence: TGTGCCAGCCGGGTGGCGGGATCGGCCTACAATGAGCAGTTCTTC. The chain uses TRBV6-1 and TRBJ2-1; possible D gene TRBD2, 6 bases. Trimming pared 8 bases from V and 2 bases from J, leaving 16 bases between. Germline assignment: CDR1 MNHNS and CDR2 SASEGT. The CDR3 length is 15 residues.

The V call is TRBV29-1, the J call TRBJ1-1; TRBD1 is a possible D gene (5 bases). Trimming took off 7 bases at V and 4 bases at J, with 16 bases between the two ends. The CDR3 runs 13 residues. Per germline, CDR1 SQVTM and CDR2 ANQGSEA. The CDR3 DNA follows: TGCAGCGGTGGAGGGGCGAGCGGCACTGAAGCTTTCTTT. It specifies CSGGGASGTEAFF.

The chain employs TRBV6-5 and TRBJ2-3; perhaps TRBD2 as D (5 bases). Germline loops: CDR1 MNHEY, CDR2 SVGAGI. This CDR3 has 15 residues. V shed 0 bases and J shed 6 bases, with 13 bases lying between them. CDR3 region: CASSYSEVARDTQYF. In DNA form, the CDR3 reads TGTGCCAGCAGTTACTCAGAGGTAGCGAGGGATACGCAGTATTTT.

The rearrangement joins TRBV21-1 to TRBJ2-7; TRBD2 reflects the table's D call only, with no check against the DNA. TRBV21-1 constitutes a pseudogene. This CDR3 comprises 14 residues. The CDR3 sequence is CASMSWRESYEQYF. CDR3 nucleotide sequence: TGTGCCAGCATGTCATGGCGGGAGAGCTACGAGCAGTACTTC.

This clone has a handful of counts. The chain joins TRBV19 to TRBJ2-7; TRBD2 aligns across 12 bases. The CDR3 is made up of 16 amino acids. Per the germline V gene, CDR1 is LNHDA and CDR2 is SQIVND (reference sequence). V lost 4 bases and J lost 6; bases outside the gene matches: 10. CDR3 in amino acids: CASSTTTSGGRGEQYF. CDR3 nucleotides: TGTGCCAGTAGTACGACGACTAGCGGGGGACGTGGCGAGCAGTACTTC. Together with reference TRBV19 and TRBJ2-7, the CDR3 gives the full variable domain: DGGITQSPKYLFRKEGQNVTLSCEQNLNHDAMYWYRQDPGQGLRLIYYSQIVNDFQKGDIAEGYSVSREKKESFPLTVTSAQKNPTAFYLCASSTTTSGGRGEQYFGPGTRLTVT.

The V call is TRBV2, the J call TRBJ2-3, with 8 bases identical to TRBD1. The ends lost 3 bases at V and 6 bases at J; junction bases unmatched: 11. CDR1 SNHLY and CDR2 FYNNEI come from the germline V gene. This CDR3 contains 16 residues. The chain's CDR3 is CASSDGQGALVDTQYF. The CDR3 region has the DNA TGTGCCAGCAGTGACGGGCAGGGGGCCTTGGTGGATACGCAGTATTTT.

This rearrangement joins TRBV11-2 to TRBJ2-1, with D possibly being TRBD2 (5 bases). Germline CDR1 SGHAT, CDR2 FQNNGV. The CDR3 runs to 15 residues. V lost 1 base and J lost 6, with 13 bases in between. Written as DNA, the CDR3 is TGTGCCAGCAGCTTAGGTACCTTACGGGGCAATGAGCAGTTCTTC. It yields the protein CASSLGTLRGNEQFF. Filled out from reference TRBV11-2 and TRBJ2-1, the complete variable domain reads EAGVAQSPRYKIIEKRQSVAFWCNPISGHATLYWYQQILGQGPKLLIQFQNNGVVDDSQLPKDRFSAERLKGVDSTLKIQPAKLEDSAVYLCASSLGTLRGNEQFFGPGTRLTVL.

The chain couples TRBV6-1 to TRBJ1-6; tentatively, D is TRBD1 (6 bases). In germline, CDR1 is MNHNS, CDR2 SASEGT. V lost 1 base, J lost 8 bases, and 15 bases lay in between. The CDR3 loop spans 16 amino acids. For the CDR3, the DNA is TGTGCCAGCAGTGAAGGAACAGGGTCGTATTATTCACCCCTCCACTTT. Protein product: CASSEGTGSYYSPLHF.

This clone was seen a single time. The chain joins TRBV7-9 to TRBJ2-7; D perhaps matches TRBD2 (6 bases). V lost 5 bases to trimming and J lost 3 bases, with 14 bases between them. This CDR3 region has 14 residues. In germline, CDR1 is SEHNR, CDR2 FQNEAQ (reference sequence). The CDR3 DNA reads TGTGCCAGCAGCCCACCTGCTAGCGTCTACGAGCAGTACTTC. It is translated as CASSPPASVYEQYF.